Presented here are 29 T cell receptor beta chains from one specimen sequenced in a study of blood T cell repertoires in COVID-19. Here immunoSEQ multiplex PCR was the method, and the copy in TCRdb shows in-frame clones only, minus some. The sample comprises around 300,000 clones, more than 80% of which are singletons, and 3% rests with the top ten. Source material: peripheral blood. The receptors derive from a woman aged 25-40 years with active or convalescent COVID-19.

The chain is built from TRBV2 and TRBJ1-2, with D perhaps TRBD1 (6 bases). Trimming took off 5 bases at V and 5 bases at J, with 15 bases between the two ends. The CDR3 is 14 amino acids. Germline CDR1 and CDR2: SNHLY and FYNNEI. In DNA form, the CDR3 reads TGTGCCAGCAGTCCCGACAGGACTCTTTATGGCTACACCTTC. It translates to CASSPDRTLYGYTF.

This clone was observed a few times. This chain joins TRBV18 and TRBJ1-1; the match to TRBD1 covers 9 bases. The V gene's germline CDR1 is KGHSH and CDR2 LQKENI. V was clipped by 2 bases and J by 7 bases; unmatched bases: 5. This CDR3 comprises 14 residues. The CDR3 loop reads CASSPIGTGFEAFF. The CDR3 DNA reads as TGTGCCAGCTCACCAATCGGGACAGGGTTTGAAGCTTTCTTT.

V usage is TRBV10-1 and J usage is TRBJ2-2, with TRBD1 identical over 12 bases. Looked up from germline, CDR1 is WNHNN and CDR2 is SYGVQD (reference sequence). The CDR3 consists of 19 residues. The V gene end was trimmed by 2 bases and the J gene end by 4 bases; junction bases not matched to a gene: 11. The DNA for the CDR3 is TGCGCCAGCAGTGAGCCCTGGGACAGGGGGCGTTCGGGCACCGGGGAGCTGTTTTTT. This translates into CASSEPWDRGRSGTGELFF.

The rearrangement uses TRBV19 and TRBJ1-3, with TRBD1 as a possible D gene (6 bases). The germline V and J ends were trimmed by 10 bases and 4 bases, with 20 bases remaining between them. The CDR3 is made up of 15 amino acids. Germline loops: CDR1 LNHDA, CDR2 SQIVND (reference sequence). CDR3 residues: CATPQAGDGGNTIYF. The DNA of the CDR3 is TGTGCCACACCCCAAGCAGGGGATGGAGGAAACACCATATATTTT.

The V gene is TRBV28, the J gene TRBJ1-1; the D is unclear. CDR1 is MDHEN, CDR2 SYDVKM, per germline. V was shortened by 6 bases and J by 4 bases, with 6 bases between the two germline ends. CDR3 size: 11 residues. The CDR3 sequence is CASSLFTEAFF. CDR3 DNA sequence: TGTGCCAGCAGCCTATTCACTGAAGCTTTCTTT.

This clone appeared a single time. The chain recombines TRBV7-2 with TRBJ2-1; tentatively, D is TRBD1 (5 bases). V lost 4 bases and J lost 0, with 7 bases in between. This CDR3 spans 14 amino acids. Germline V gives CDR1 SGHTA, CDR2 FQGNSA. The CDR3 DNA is TGTGCCAGCAGCTCCCAGGGCTCCTACAATGAGCAGTTCTTC. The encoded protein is CASSSQGSYNEQFF.

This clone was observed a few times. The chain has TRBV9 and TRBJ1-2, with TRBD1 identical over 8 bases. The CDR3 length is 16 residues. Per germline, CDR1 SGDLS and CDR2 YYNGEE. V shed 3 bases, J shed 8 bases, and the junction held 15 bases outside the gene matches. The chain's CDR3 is CASSGSGQGYLGGYTF. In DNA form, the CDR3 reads TGTGCCAGCAGCGGATCTGGACAGGGATACCTGGGGGGCTACACCTTC.

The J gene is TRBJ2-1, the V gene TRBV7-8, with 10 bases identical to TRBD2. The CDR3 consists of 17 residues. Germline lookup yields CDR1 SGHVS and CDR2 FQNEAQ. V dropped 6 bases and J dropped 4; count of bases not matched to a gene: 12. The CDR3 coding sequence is TGTGCCAGCAGGGCTAGCGGGGGTCCTACCACGTACAATGAGCAGTTCTTC. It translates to CASRASGGPTTYNEQFF.

DNA of the CDR3: TGTGCCAGCAGCCTAGGGAGCGGAGGAAGCTCTGGGGCCAACGTCCTGACTTTC. It encodes CASSLGSGGSSGANVLTF. The rearrangement links TRBV7-3 to TRBJ2-6; D may be TRBD2 (5 bases). Trimming took 5 bases from V and 0 from J, leaving 17 bases between them. CDR1 is SGHTA, CDR2 FQGTGA, per germline. This CDR3 is built from 18 residues.

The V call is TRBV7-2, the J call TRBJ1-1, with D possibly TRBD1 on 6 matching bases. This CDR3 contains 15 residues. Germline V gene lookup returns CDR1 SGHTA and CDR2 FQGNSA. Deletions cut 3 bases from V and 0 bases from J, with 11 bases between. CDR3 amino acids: CASSFAGAMNTEAFF. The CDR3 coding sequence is TGTGCCAGCAGCTTCGCAGGGGCGATGAACACTGAAGCTTTCTTT.

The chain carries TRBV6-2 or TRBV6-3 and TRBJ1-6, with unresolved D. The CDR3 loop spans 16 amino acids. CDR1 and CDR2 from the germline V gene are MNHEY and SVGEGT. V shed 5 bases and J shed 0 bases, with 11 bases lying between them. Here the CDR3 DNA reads TGTGCCAGCAGTGCGCTAGGAAGCTCCTATAATTCACCCCTCCACTTT. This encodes CASSALGSSYNSPLHF.

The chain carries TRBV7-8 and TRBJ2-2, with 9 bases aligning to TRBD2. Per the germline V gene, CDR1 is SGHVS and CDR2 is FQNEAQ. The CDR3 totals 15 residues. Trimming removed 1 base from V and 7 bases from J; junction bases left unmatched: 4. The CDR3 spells CASSLGSSGVGELFF. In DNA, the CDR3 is TGTGCCAGCAGCTTAGGTTCTAGCGGGGTCGGGGAGCTGTTTTTT.

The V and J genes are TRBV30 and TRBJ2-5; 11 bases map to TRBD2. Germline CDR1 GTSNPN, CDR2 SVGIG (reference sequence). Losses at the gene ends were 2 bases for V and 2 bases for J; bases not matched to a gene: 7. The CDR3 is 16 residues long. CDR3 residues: CAWSIGASGGQETQYF. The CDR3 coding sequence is TGTGCCTGGAGTATTGGGGCTAGCGGGGGGCAAGAGACCCAGTACTTC.

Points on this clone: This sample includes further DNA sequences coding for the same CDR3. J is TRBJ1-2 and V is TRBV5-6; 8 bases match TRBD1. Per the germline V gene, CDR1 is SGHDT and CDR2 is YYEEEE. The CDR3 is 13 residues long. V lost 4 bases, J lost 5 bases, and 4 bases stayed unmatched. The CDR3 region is CASSPGTGYGYTF. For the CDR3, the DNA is TGTGCCAGCAGCCCCGGGACAGGATATGGCTACACCTTC.

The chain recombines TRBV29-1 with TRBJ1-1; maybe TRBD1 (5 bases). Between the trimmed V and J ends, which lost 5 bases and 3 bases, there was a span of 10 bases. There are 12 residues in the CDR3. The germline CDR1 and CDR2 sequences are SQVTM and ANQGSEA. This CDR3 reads CSVTSGDTEAFF. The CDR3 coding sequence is TGCAGCGTTACTTCGGGGGACACTGAAGCTTTCTTT. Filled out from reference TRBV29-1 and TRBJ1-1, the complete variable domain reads SAVISQKPSRDICQRGTSLTIQCQVDSQVTMMFWYRQQPGQSLTLIATANQGSEATYESGFVIDKFPISRPNLTFSTLTVSNMSPEDSSIYLCSVTSGDTEAFFGQGTRLTVV.

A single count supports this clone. The CDR3 DNA reads as TGTGCCAGCAGTTTAGGACAGACTAATTCACCCCTCCACTTT. Protein product: CASSLGQTNSPLHF. V usage is TRBV27 and J usage is TRBJ1-6, with TRBD1 as a possible D gene (6 bases). Trimming took 2 bases from V and 6 from J, leaving 8 bases between them. Germline V gives CDR1 MNHEY, CDR2 SMNVEV (reference sequence). The CDR3 covers 14 residues.

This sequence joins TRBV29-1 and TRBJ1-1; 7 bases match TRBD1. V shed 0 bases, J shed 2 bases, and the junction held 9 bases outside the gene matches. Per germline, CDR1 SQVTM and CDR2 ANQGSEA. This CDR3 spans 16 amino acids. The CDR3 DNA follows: TGCAGCGTTGAAGATCTGCCAGGGGGAGTAAACACTGAAGCTTTCTTT. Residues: CSVEDLPGGVNTEAFF.

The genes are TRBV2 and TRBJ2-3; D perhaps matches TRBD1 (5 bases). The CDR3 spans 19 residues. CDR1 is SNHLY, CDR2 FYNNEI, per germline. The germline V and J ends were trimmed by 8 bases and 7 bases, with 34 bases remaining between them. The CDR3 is CASLSPGRTAHTGSYTQYF. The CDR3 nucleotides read TGTGCCAGCCTTTCGCCAGGCCGGACCGCTCATACAGGATCTTATACGCAGTATTTT.

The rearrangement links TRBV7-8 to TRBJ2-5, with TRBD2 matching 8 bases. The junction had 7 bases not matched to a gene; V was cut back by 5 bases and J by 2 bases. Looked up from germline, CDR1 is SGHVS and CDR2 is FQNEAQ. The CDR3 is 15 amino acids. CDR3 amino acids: CASSPSGGQQETQYF. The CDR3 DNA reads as TGTGCCAGCAGCCCCAGCGGGGGACAACAAGAGACCCAGTACTTC. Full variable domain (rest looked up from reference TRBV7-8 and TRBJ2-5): GAGVSQSPRYKVAKRGQDVALRCDPISGHVSLFWYQQALGQGPEFLTYFQNEAQLDKSGLPSDRFFAERPEGSVSTLKIQRTQQEDSAVYLCASSPSGGQQETQYFGPGTRLLVL.

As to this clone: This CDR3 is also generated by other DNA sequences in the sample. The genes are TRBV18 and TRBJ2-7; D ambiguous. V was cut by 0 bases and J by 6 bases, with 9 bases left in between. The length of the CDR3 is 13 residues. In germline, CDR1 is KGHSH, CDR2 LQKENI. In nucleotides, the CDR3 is TGTGCCAGCTCACCACCTGGCCGGAGCGAGCAGTACTTC. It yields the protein CASSPPGRSEQYF.

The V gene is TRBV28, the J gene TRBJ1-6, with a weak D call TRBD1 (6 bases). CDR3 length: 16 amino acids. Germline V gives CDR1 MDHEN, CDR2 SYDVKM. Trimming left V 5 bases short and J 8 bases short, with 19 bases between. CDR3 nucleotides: TGTGCCAGCAGTGGCGGCGGGGGGGGCCGAGATTCACCCCTCCACTTT. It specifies CASSGGGGGRDSPLHF.

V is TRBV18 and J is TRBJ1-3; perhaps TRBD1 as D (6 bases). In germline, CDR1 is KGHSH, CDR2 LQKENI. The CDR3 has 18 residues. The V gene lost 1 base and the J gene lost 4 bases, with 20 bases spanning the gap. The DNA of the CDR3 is TGTGCCAGCTCACCACTTAGTCCGACGGGGGGCCACGGAAACACCATATATTTT. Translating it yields CASSPLSPTGGHGNTIYF.

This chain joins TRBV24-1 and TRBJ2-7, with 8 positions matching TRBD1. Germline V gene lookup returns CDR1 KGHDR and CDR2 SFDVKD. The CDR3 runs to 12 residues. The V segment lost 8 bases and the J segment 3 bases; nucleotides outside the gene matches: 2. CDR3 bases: TGTGCCACCATGGGACAGGACTACGAGCAGTACTTC. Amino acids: CATMGQDYEQYF.

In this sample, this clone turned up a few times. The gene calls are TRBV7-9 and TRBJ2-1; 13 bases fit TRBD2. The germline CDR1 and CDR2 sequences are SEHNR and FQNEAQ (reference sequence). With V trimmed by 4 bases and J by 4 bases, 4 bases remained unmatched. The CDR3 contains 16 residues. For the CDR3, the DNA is TGTGCCAGCAGCTCACCGGGACTAGCGGGGTACAATGAGCAGTTCTTC. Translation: CASSSPGLAGYNEQFF.

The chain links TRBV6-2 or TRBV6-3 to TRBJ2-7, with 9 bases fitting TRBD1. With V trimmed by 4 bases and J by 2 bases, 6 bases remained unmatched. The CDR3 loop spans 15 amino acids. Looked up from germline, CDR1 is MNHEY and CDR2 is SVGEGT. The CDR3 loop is CASSSLGQGTYEQYF. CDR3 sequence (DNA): TGTGCCAGCAGTTCTCTAGGACAGGGGACCTACGAGCAGTACTTC.

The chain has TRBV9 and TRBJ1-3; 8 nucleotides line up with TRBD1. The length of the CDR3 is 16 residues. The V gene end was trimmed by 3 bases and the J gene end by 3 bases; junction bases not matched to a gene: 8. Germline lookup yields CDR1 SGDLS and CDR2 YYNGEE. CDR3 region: CASSGTGYSDGNTIYF. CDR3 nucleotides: TGTGCCAGCAGCGGGACAGGGTACAGTGATGGAAACACCATATATTTT.

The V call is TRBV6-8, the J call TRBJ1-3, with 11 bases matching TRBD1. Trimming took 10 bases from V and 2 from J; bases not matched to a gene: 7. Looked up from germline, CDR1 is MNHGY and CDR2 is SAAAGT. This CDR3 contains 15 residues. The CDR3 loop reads CANRDRGVPGNTIYF. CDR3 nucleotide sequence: TGTGCCAATCGGGACAGGGGGGTCCCTGGAAACACCATATATTTT.

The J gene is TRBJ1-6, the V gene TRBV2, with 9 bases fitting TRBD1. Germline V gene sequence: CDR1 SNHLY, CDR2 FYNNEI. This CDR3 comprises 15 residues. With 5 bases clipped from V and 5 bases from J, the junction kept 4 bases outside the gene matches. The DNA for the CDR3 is TGTGCCAGCAGTCCCGGGACAGGGAATAATTCACCCCTCCACTTT. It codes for CASSPGTGNNSPLHF.

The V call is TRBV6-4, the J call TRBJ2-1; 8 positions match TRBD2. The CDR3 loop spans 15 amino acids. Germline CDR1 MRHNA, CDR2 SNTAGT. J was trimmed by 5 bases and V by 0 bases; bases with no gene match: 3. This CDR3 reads CASSDSRGGNNEQFF. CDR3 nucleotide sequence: TGTGCCAGCAGTGACTCACGGGGGGGGAACAATGAGCAGTTCTTC.